These T cell receptor beta chains were read from a single sample in a study of vaccination and CD4 T cells after COVID-19. Their antigens remain unidentified. TCRdb passed the PCR reads through MiXCR, listing each CDR3 protein once. The table lists around 13,000 distinct CDR3 sequences, under 55% of them singletons. Material: CD4+ T cells from blood, cultured in vitro, obtained before SARS-CoV-2 vaccination. These TCRs come from a human donor who had recovered from COVID-19. Each CDR3 is given with its conserved first and last residue. The order of the fields is V gene, clone size, J gene, D gene, CDR3 protein, CDR3 DNA. A D gene is named only where the DNA matches it firmly. The size of a clone is reported for some rows only, either as once, few or many, or as a class for expanded clones.

TRBV19,NA,TRBJ2-7,TRBD2,CASSDGGGTSAYEQYF,TGTGCCAGTAGCGACGGTGGTGGGACTAGCGCCTACGAGCAGTACTTC
TRBV19,few,TRBJ2-7,NA,CASSIDLSTSYEQYF,TGTGCCAGTAGTATAGATCTCTCGACATCCTACGAGCAGTACTTC
TRBV6-2/TRBV6-3,NA,TRBJ2-1,NA,CASSYSGGTTNNEQFF,TGTGCCAGCAGTTACTCCGGAGGGACCACGAACAATGAGCAGTTCTTC
TRBV6-1,few,TRBJ1-6,TRBD1,CASSGGTGNSPLHF,TGTGCCAGCAGTGGGGGGACAGGTAATTCACCCCTCCACTTT
TRBV6-5,NA,TRBJ2-7,TRBD1,CASSYRGQGVYEQYF,TGTGCCAGCAGTTACCGGGGACAGGGGGTATACGAGCAGTACTTC
TRBV11-2,once,TRBJ2-7,TRBD2,CASSSIRGTSDRLRGEQYF,TGTGCCAGCAGCTCCATTCGTGGGACTAGCGACCGGTTGCGGGGCGAGCAGTACTTC
TRBV2,NA,TRBJ1-5,TRBD1,CASSGGQNQPQHF,TGTGCCAGCAGTGGGGGACAGAATCAGCCCCAGCATTTT
TRBV11-2,NA,TRBJ2-3,NA,CASSFLWGVATDTQYF,TGTGCCAGCAGCTTTCTCTGGGGGGTAGCCACAGATACGCAGTATTTT
TRBV27,NA,TRBJ2-5,NA,CAIQTYRFQETQYF,TGTGCCATCCAAACCTACAGGTTTCAAGAGACCCAGTACTTC
TRBV6-1,NA,TRBJ2-1,NA,CASSIAAGEPSSYEQFF,TGTGCCAGCAGTATCGCCGCAGGGGAGCCGAGTTCTTATGAGCAGTTCTTC
TRBV6-2/TRBV6-3,NA,TRBJ1-5,NA,CASKVLGNQPQHF,TGTGCCAGCAAAGTCTTAGGCAATCAGCCCCAGCATTTT
TRBV28,few,TRBJ2-5,NA,CASSLGGGPEETQYF,TGTGCCAGCAGTTTAGGAGGGGGCCCAGAAGAGACCCAGTACTTC
TRBV20-1,few,TRBJ2-3,NA,CSARVLATDTQYF,TGCAGTGCTAGGGTACTAGCCACAGATACGCAGTATTTT
TRBV5-6,NA,TRBJ2-7,NA,CASSWRQGYYEQYF,TGTGCCAGCAGCTGGCGCCAGGGGTACTACGAGCAGTACTTC
TRBV25-1,NA,TRBJ2-7,NA,CASSPNSQVKQYF,TGTGCCAGCAGTCCCAATTCCCAGGTTAAGCAGTACTTC
TRBV20-1,NA,TRBJ1-1,NA,CSAREGRVGAWVNTEAFF,TGCAGTGCTAGAGAGGGAAGGGTGGGCGCTTGGGTGAACACTGAAGCTTTCTTT
TRBV27,NA,TRBJ2-3,NA,CASSLSYRMGTDTQYF,TGTGCCAGCAGTTTAAGCTACCGTATGGGGACAGATACGCAGTATTTT
TRBV27,few,TRBJ2-2,TRBD2,CASSSPSGVNTGELFF,TGTGCCAGCAGTTCACCTAGCGGGGTGAACACCGGGGAGCTGTTTTTT
TRBV7-9,few,TRBJ1-6,TRBD1,CASSPRTGAPDPLHF,TGTGCCAGCAGCCCACGGACAGGGGCCCCTGATCCCCTCCACTTT
TRBV18,NA,TRBJ1-1,NA,CASSPALSGGTEAFF,TGTGCCAGCTCACCCGCTCTGTCGGGGGGCACTGAAGCTTTCTTT
TRBV4-2,NA,TRBJ1-2,TRBD1,CASSQSIGTGASRYGYTF,TGTGCCAGCAGCCAATCCATTGGGACAGGGGCCTCCCGCTATGGCTACACCTTC
TRBV7-9,medium-sized,TRBJ1-2,NA,CASSLNGYGYTF,TGTGCCAGCAGCTTGAACGGCTATGGCTACACCTTC
TRBV29-1,NA,TRBJ2-3,NA,CSVDAPRGTDTQYF,TGCAGCGTTGATGCCCCGCGGGGCACAGATACGCAGTATTTT
TRBV6-1,NA,TRBJ2-7,NA,CASSHGAYEQYF,TGTGCCAGCAGTCACGGGGCCTACGAGCAGTACTTC
TRBV19,once,TRBJ2-3,NA,CASSIDHRADTQYF,TGTGCCAGTAGTATAGATCACAGGGCAGATACGCAGTATTTT
TRBV7-2,few,TRBJ2-5,TRBD2,CASSQRAGTQETQYF,TGTGCCAGCAGCCAGAGAGCGGGGACCCAAGAGACCCAGTACTTC
TRBV7-3,few,TRBJ2-2,TRBD2,CASSLVGGSTGELFF,TGTGCCAGCAGCTTAGTGGGAGGGAGCACCGGGGAGCTGTTTTTT
TRBV2,NA,TRBJ2-7,NA,CASKGAGTPDSFEQYF,TGTGCCAGCAAAGGAGCCGGGACACCGGACTCGTTCGAGCAGTACTTC
TRBV11-2,once,TRBJ2-7,TRBD1,CASSLGTGGYYEQYF,TGTGCCAGCAGCCTCGGGACAGGGGGCTACTACGAGCAGTACTTC
TRBV6-2/TRBV6-3,once,TRBJ2-5,NA,CASRDSGRTILAQYF,NA
TRBV7-3,NA,TRBJ2-1,TRBD2,CASSLSGSGTWNEQFF,TGTGCCAGCAGCTTATCTGGAAGCGGGACGTGGAATGAGCAGTTCTTC
TRBV7-2,NA,TRBJ2-1,NA,CASSLGAAAEGEQFF,TGTGCCAGCAGCTTAGGTGCGGCGGCAGAGGGTGAGCAGTTCTTC
TRBV20-1,NA,TRBJ2-1,TRBD2,CSAPARLAGAAEQFF,TGCAGTGCTCCAGCCAGACTAGCGGGGGCCGCTGAGCAGTTCTTC
TRBV12-3/TRBV12-4,NA,TRBJ1-2,NA,CASSFDGYGYTF,TGTGCCAGCAGCTTTGACGGTTATGGCTACACCTTC
TRBV6-2/TRBV6-3,NA,TRBJ1-1,NA,CASSLTGGITEAFF,TGTGCCAGCAGTTTAACGGGCGGAATCACTGAAGCTTTCTTT
TRBV20-1,few,TRBJ2-2,NA,CSARPDGGELFF,TGCAGTGCTAGACCGGACGGCGGGGAGCTGTTTTTT
TRBV20-1,NA,TRBJ1-2,TRBD1,CSAHIKGQGLDGYTF,TGCAGTGCTCACATCAAGGGACAGGGGTTGGATGGCTACACCTTC
TRBV20-1,few,TRBJ2-1,NA,CSASRRWGINEQFF,TGCAGTGCTAGCCGCCGTTGGGGTATCAATGAGCAGTTCTTC
TRBV7-2,NA,TRBJ1-5,TRBD1,CASSLRTGISNQPQHF,TGTGCCAGCAGCTTAAGGACAGGGATTAGCAATCAGCCCCAGCATTTT
TRBV24-1,NA,TRBJ2-6,TRBD1,CAAGTGGSGANVLTF,TGTGCCGCCGGGACAGGGGGCTCTGGGGCCAACGTCCTGACTTTC
TRBV28,NA,TRBJ1-1,NA,CASIRLPTEAFF,TGTGCCAGCATCAGGCTTCCCACTGAAGCTTTCTTT
TRBV7-9,NA,TRBJ2-7,NA,CASSLYDF,TGTGCCAGCAGCTTATATGACTTC
TRBV27,NA,TRBJ1-6,NA,CASSWPRVSSYNSPLHF,TGTGCCAGCAGTTGGCCCAGGGTTTCGTCCTATAATTCACCCCTCCACTTT
TRBV15,few,TRBJ2-3,TRBD1,CATSRVGTGTQYF,TGTGCCACCAGCAGAGTAGGGACAGGGACGCAGTATTTT
TRBV5-4,NA,TRBJ1-1,NA,CASSLRGVGTEAFF,TGTGCCAGCAGCTTACGCGGGGTGGGCACTGAAGCTTTCTTT
TRBV12-1,few,TRBJ1-2,NA,CASSFEGECYGYTF,TGTGCCAGCAGCTTTGAGGGCGAATGCTATGGCTACACCTTC
TRBV20-1,NA,TRBJ2-5,NA,CSAIAFRSGLQETQYF,TGCAGTGCTATTGCTTTTAGGTCAGGGTTACAAGAGACCCAGTACTTC
TRBV29-1,NA,TRBJ1-2,TRBD1,CSVEESRGLGGYTF,TGCAGCGTTGAAGAAAGTAGGGGGCTTGGTGGCTACACCTTC